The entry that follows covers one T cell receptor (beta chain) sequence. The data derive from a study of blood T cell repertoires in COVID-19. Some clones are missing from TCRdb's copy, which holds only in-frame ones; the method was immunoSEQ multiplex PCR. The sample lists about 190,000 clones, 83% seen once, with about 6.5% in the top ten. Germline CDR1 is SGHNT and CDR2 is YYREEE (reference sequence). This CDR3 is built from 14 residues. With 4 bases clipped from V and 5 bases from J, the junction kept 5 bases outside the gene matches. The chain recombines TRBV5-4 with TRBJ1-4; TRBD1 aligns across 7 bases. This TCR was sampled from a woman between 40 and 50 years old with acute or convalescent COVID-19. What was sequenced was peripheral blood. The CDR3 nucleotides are TGTGCCAGCAGCACGGGACAGCAGAATGAAAAACTGTTTTTT. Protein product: CASSTGQQNEKLFF.